Here is one T cell receptor beta chain with its context. Its antigen is not known. The sample is drawn from a study of glioma-infiltrating T cells. Study overall: Low-grade gliomas were grade II; glioblastomas were grade IV at initial diagnosis. Study-level findings and limits: Signature shared blood CDR3 motifs were enriched in low-divergence and depleted in high-divergence patients. Non-neoplastic patients had below-expected tissue-blood divergence, while all gliomas exceeded expectation.

Amplification of TCR alpha and beta CDR3 regions from RNA used iRepertoire nested multiplex PCR. TCRdb ran MiXCR on the multiplex PCR reads and lists one entry per CDR3 protein. Here the sample spans a few hundred thousand distinct CDR3 sequences, 41% being singletons. V lost 6 bases, J lost 8 bases, and 23 bases lay in between. CDR1 is KGHSH and CDR2 is LQKENI in the germline V gene. The CDR3 is made up of 16 amino acids. The sequenced sample was glioma tissue, nonneoplastic brain tissue, or PBMCs (not recorded which). The gene calls are TRBV18 and TRBJ2-1; D gene uncertain. The sequence derives from a human donor with low-grade glioma or glioblastoma, undergoing nonglioma brain surgery, or in good health (not recorded which). The CDR3 nucleotides are TGTGCCAGCTCCCTCAAGGCAGGCTTTGCTCGGGATGAGCAGTTCTTC. This codes for CASSLKAGFARDEQFF. The whole variable domain, filled in from reference TRBV18 and TRBJ2-1, reads NAGVMQNPRHLVRRRGQEARLRCSPMKGHSHVYWYRQLPEEGLKFMVYLQKENIIDESGMPKERFSAEFPKEGPSILRIQQVVRGDSAAYFCASSLKAGFARDEQFFGPGTRLTVL.